Listed below are T cell receptor beta chains from one sample, sequenced in a study of blood T cell repertoires in COVID-19. This table comes from immunoSEQ multiplex PCR, and its TCRdb copy is limited to in-frame clones, with some not included. Of more than 300,000 clones in the sample, 87% were seen once. The material sequenced was PBMCs or T cells enriched from blood (not recorded which). The source is a man in his forties or fifties in a cohort exposed to, infected with or recovered from COVID-19 (not recorded which). Each CDR3 is given with its conserved first and last residue. The D gene is left open where the match is weak. Clone size is not always given. Where it is, it says once, few, many or a class for expanded clones.

clone size	V gene	J gene	D gene	CDR3 protein	CDR3 DNA
.	TRBV27	TRBJ1-5	.	CASSLSGGNQPQHF	TGTGCCAGCAGTTTATCAGGGGGCAATCAGCCCCAGCATTTT
once	TRBV29-1	TRBJ1-2	TRBD1	CSVAPGTGDYGYTF	TGCAGCGTTGCCCCTGGGACAGGGGACTATGGCTACACCTTC
.	TRBV5-5	TRBJ1-1	.	CASSFTLDRSEAFF	TGTGCCAGCAGCTTCACATTGGACAGATCTGAAGCTTTCTTT
.	TRBV27	TRBJ2-7	TRBD1	CASSLTGQGRTYEQYF	TGTGCCAGCAGTTTAACCGGACAGGGGAGGACTTACGAGCAGTACTTC
once	TRBV10-3	TRBJ2-1	.	CAISPRTELNEQFF	TGTGCCATCAGTCCCCGGACAGAACTCAATGAGCAGTTCTTC
.	TRBV28	TRBJ2-2	.	CASSLAPTNTGELFF	TGTGCCAGCAGTTTAGCGCCTACGAACACCGGGGAGCTGTTTTTT
.	TRBV2	TRBJ2-5	TRBD1	CASEGTEETQYF	TGTGCCAGCGAAGGGACAGAAGAGACCCAGTACTTC
.	TRBV7-9	TRBJ2-5	.	CASSFSRGGETQYF	TGTGCCAGCAGCTTTAGCAGGGGTGGAGAGACCCAGTACTTC
.	TRBV7-9	TRBJ1-4	.	CASSSLDGLGEKLFF	TGTGCCAGCAGCTCGCTAGACGGATTAGGTGAAAAACTGTTTTTT
.	TRBV28	TRBJ2-7	.	CASSATGREQYF	TGTGCCAGCAGTGCGACAGGCCGCGAGCAGTACTTC
once	TRBV18	TRBJ2-7	.	CASSPPERGDGNEQYF	TGTGCCAGCTCACCACCAGAGCGAGGAGATGGTAACGAGCAGTACTTC
.	TRBV5-1	TRBJ1-1	.	CASSLGFGRQSTEAFF	TGCGCCAGCAGCTTGGGGTTTGGGCGTCAGTCCACTGAAGCTTTCTTT
few	TRBV6-5	TRBJ1-5	TRBD1	CASRWTGGNQPQHF	TGTGCCAGCAGGTGGACAGGGGGCAATCAGCCCCAGCATTTT
.	TRBV19	TRBJ2-1	TRBD1	CASSRGNEQFF	TGTGCCAGTAGCAGGGGGAATGAGCAGTTCTTC
.	TRBV2	TRBJ1-3	.	CASSAGSGNTIYF	TGTGCCAGCAGTGCCGGCTCTGGAAACACCATATATTTT
.	TRBV28	TRBJ1-3	.	CASSPMPGVSGNTIYF	TGTGCCAGCAGTCCGATGCCAGGGGTGTCTGGAAACACCATATATTTT
.	TRBV2	TRBJ1-3	.	CASSRGFTGNTIYF	TGTGCCAGCAGCCGAGGGTTCACTGGAAACACCATATATTTT
.	TRBV3-1/TRBV3-2	TRBJ1-3	.	CASSQEEGPIYF	TGTGCCAGCAGCCAAGAGGAGGGGCCCATATATTTT
.	TRBV5-1	TRBJ2-2	TRBD2	CASSRTSGSTGELFF	TGCGCCAGCAGCCGTACTAGCGGGAGCACCGGGGAGCTGTTTTTT
.	TRBV28	TRBJ2-7	TRBD1	CASTPGQVISEQYF	TGTGCCAGCACCCCGGGACAGGTCATAAGCGAGCAGTACTTC
.	TRBV4-2	TRBJ2-7	TRBD2	CASSQGGLAGITYEQYF	TGTGCCAGCAGCCAGGGGGGACTAGCGGGGATAACCTACGAGCAGTACTTC
.	TRBV5-1	TRBJ2-2	TRBD2	CASSLAGGTGELFF	TGCGCCAGCAGCTTGGCGGGGGGTACCGGGGAGCTGTTTTTT
.	TRBV5-6	TRBJ2-5	.	CASSLGLSGGETQYF	TGTGCCAGCAGCTTGGGACTGTCGGGTGGTGAGACCCAGTACTTC
.	TRBV5-4	TRBJ2-3	.	CASGSRRGPRDTQYF	TGTGCCAGCGGGTCCCGGAGGGGGCCACGAGATACGCAGTATTTT
once	TRBV29-1	TRBJ2-2	TRBD1	CSVARDRVGAGELFF	TGCAGCGTTGCCCGGGACAGGGTGGGAGCCGGGGAGCTGTTTTTT
.	TRBV9	TRBJ1-2	TRBD1	CASSVAMGPQVGDSANKNYGYTF	TGTGCCAGCAGCGTAGCTATGGGTCCTCAGGTTGGGGACAGTGCTAACAAAAACTATGGCTACACCTTC
.	TRBV6-5	TRBJ1-1	.	CASSYNGLMNTEAFF	TGTGCCAGCAGTTACAACGGTCTCATGAACACTGAAGCTTTCTTT
.	TRBV5-6	TRBJ2-7	.	CASSFLTGTIREQYF	TGTGCCAGCAGCTTTCTCACCGGGACAATTAGGGAGCAGTACTTC
.	TRBV5-1	TRBJ2-4	TRBD1	CASSLKTGWDVAKNIQYF	TGCGCCAGCAGCTTAAAGACAGGGTGGGACGTAGCCAAAAACATTCAGTACTTC
once	TRBV11-1	TRBJ2-7	TRBD2	CASSSSLAGYEQYF	TGTGCCAGCAGTTCCAGCCTAGCGGGCTACGAGCAGTACTTC
.	TRBV7-9	TRBJ2-7	.	CASSLTPGSEQYF	TGTGCCAGCAGCCTCACCCCCGGTTCCGAGCAGTACTTC
.	TRBV5-1	TRBJ2-3	TRBD2	CASTHSSGGPSDTQYF	TGCGCCAGCACCCATTCTAGCGGGGGGCCCTCAGATACGCAGTATTTT
.	TRBV24-1	TRBJ2-1	TRBD2	CATSDRDRGGEQFF	TGTGCCACCAGTGACCGGGACCGCGGGGGTGAGCAGTTCTTC
.	TRBV28	TRBJ1-6	TRBD1	CASSTTSTGYNSPLHF	TGTGCCAGCAGTACCACATCGACAGGGTACAATTCACCCCTCCACTTT
.	TRBV3-1/TRBV3-2	TRBJ1-4	TRBD1	CASRARTGGDQKLFF	TGTGCCAGCAGAGCACGGACAGGGGGCGATCAGAAACTGTTTTTT
.	TRBV7-9	TRBJ1-6	.	CASSVGASPLHF	TGTGCCAGCAGTGTTGGGGCCTCACCCCTCCACTTT
once	TRBV28	TRBJ2-2	TRBD2	CASSRSGGGELFF	TGTGCCAGCAGTCGTTCGGGAGGAGGGGAGCTGTTTTTT
.	TRBV28	TRBJ1-3	.	CASSPPRGGASGNTIYF	TGTGCCAGCAGTCCCCCCCGAGGGGGGGCGAGTGGAAACACCATATATTTT
.	TRBV2	TRBJ2-1	TRBD2	CASREAGLAPNEQFF	TGTGCCAGCAGGGAGGCGGGACTAGCCCCCAATGAGCAGTTCTTC
.	TRBV6-5	TRBJ2-7	.	CASSYSYSYEQYF	TGTGCCAGCAGTTACTCTTACAGCTACGAGCAGTACTTC
.	TRBV27	TRBJ2-1	TRBD2	CASSLRGRANEQFF	TGTGCCAGCAGTTTACGCGGGAGGGCCAATGAGCAGTTCTTC